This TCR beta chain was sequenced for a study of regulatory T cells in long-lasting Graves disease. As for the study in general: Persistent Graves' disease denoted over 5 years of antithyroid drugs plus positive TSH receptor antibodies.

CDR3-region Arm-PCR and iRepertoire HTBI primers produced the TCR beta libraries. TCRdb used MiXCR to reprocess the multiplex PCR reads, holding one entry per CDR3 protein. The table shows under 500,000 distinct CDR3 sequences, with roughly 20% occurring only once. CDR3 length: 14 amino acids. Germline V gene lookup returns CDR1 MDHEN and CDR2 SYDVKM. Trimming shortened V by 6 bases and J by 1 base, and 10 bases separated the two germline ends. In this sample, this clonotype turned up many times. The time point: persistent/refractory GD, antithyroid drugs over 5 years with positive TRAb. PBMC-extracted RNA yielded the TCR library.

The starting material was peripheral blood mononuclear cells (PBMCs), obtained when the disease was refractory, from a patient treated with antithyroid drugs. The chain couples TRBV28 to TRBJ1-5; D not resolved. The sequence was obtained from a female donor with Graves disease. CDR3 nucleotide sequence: TGTGCCAGCAGACCCCCCGTGAGCAATCAGCCCCAGCATTTT. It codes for CASRPPVSNQPQHF.